This T cell receptor (beta chain) is drawn from a study of T-cell memory formation after mild COVID-19. About the study: TCR clusters mostly belonged to single donors.

Germline V gene data show CDR1 as SNHLY and CDR2 as FYNNEI. The CDR3 is made up of 11 amino acids. This clonotype was counted between two and nine times. The germline gene is not matched at one end of the junction; a read error may be the cause. MiXCR was run by TCRdb on the 5' RACE reads, yielding one entry per CDR3 protein. Found here are roughly 100,000 distinct CDR3 sequences, about 13% of them singletons; the top ten hold about a quarter. This chain joins TRBV2 and TRBJ2-1, with 13 bases lining up with TRBD2. The specimen sequenced was PBMCs or a T cell subset sorted from them (not recorded which). The TCR originated in an adult woman who had mild COVID-19 (a few samples of this study predate the infection). Cell type and time point are not known. The CDR3 loop is CASSPRTSGGF. DNA for the CDR3: TGTGCCAGCAGTCCGAGGACTAGCGGGGGATTC.